Below are 27 T cell receptor beta chains sequenced from a single sample in a study of CD8+CD57+ T cells in acquired aplastic anemia (dated by TCRdb to 2016 to 2019). Sequencing used an Illumina HiSeq 2000. Profiling of TCR beta VDJ combinations and CDR3 sequences used genomic DNA as the template. Starting from the raw public reads, TCRdb applied fastp trimming at Q25, assembled clones with MiXCR and retained in-frame beta chains. Each CDR3 protein appears once, grouped with its most common genes and DNA. The sample table shows approximately 150,000 distinct CDR3 sequences, and 47% are seen once. In total, the top ten clones hold roughly 1.1% of the sample. Expansion of CD8+CD57+ cells had been shown by flow cytometry in the patients chosen for sequencing. The sequencing input was sorted CD4+, CD8+, or CD8+CD57+ T cells (not recorded which) from PBMCs. The source is a human donor with aplastic anemia.

There are many counts of this clonotype. The CDR3 DNA is TGTGCCATCAGTGAGTCAGGACGGACTAGCGGATCCACAGATACGCAGTATTTT. It codes for CAISESGRTSGSTDTQYF. The chain couples TRBV10-3 to TRBJ2-3; TRBD2 matches 10 bases. The junction had 8 bases not matched to a gene; V was cut back by 0 bases and J by 2 bases. The length of the CDR3 is 18 residues. Germline values: CDR1 ENHRY, CDR2 SYGVKD.

J is TRBJ2-7 and V is TRBV25-1, with D possibly matching TRBD2 (6 bases). The CDR3 totals 15 residues. With 8 bases removed from V and 2 bases from J, the gap between germline ends came to 19 bases. Looked up from germline, CDR1 is MGHDK and CDR2 is SYGVNS. CDR3 region: CASSWKGRDTYEQYF. CDR3 coding DNA: TGTGCCAGCTCTTGGAAGGGGCGGGATACCTACGAGCAGTACTTC.

For this clonotype: This may stem from a read error, because a much larger clone lies one nucleotide away. The rearrangement joins TRBV7-2 to TRBJ1-2; 7 bases agree with TRBD1. This CDR3 spans 15 amino acids. CDR1 SGHTA and CDR2 FQGNSA come from the germline V gene. The V segment lost 7 bases and the J segment 4 bases; nucleotides outside the gene matches: 12. This CDR3 reads CASIPDRRRLYGYTF. In DNA form, the CDR3 reads TGTGCCAGCATCCCGGACAGGAGGCGCCTCTATGGCTACACCTTC.

This clonotype was recorded a few times. The chain recombines TRBV20-1 with TRBJ1-5, with D unclear. Germline V gives CDR1 DFQATT, CDR2 SNEGSKA (reference sequence). Trimming left V 2 bases short and J 3 bases short, with 5 bases between. The CDR3 consists of 12 residues. The CDR3 sequence: CSARQPNQPQHF. In nucleotides, the CDR3 is TGCAGTGCTAGACAGCCCAATCAGCCCCAGCATTTT.

The chain carries TRBV7-2 and TRBJ2-5; 8 bases are shared with TRBD2. V lost 5 bases, J lost 2 bases, and 10 bases stayed unmatched. CDR1 and CDR2 from the germline V gene are SGHTA and FQGNSA. The CDR3 length is 16 residues. As DNA, the CDR3 is TGTGCCAGCAGCACTCGGAGCGGGGGATTACAAGAGACCCAGTACTTC. This translates into CASSTRSGGLQETQYF.

On this clonotype: One end of the junction varies from germline; a read error may be responsible. The chain couples TRBV10-3 to TRBJ2-3, with D possibly matching TRBD2 (6 bases). This CDR3 comprises 14 residues. Germline CDR1 reads ENHRY; CDR2 reads SYGVKD. CDR3 DNA: TGTGCCATCACCCGGGGGTCTAGCAAAGATACGCGGTATTTT. This encodes CAITRGSSKDTRYF.

At least ten counts were recorded for this clonotype. The chain combines TRBV5-1 with TRBJ2-1; 10 bases match TRBD1. Per germline, CDR1 SGHRS and CDR2 YFSETQ. This CDR3 has 15 amino acids. The junction had 8 bases not matched to a gene; V was cut back by 4 bases and J by 7 bases. CDR3 in amino acids: CASSHGQGGLNEQFF. CDR3 nucleotide sequence: TGCGCCAGCAGCCACGGACAGGGGGGGCTTAATGAGCAGTTCTTC. The complete variable domain, with remaining parts taken from reference TRBV5-1 and TRBJ2-1, reads KAGVTQTPRYLIKTRGQQVTLSCSPISGHRSVSWYQQTPGQGLQFLFEYFSETQRNKGNFPGRFSGRQFSNSRSEMNVSTLELGDSALYLCASSHGQGGLNEQFFGPGTRLTVL.

As concerns this clonotype: Because it lacks the conserved phenylalanine or tryptophan at the end, this CDR3 is likely a read error. The chain combines TRBV7-9 with TRBJ2-5; D unclear. The CDR3 extends over 12 amino acids. Germline lookup yields CDR1 SEHNR and CDR2 FQNEAQ (reference sequence). The CDR3 DNA reads TGTGCCGGCAGCTTGTTTGGGGAGACCCAGTACCTC. This sequence encodes CAGSLFGETQYL.

CDR3 sequence: CASSFINRMTRDGYTF. CDR3 DNA: TGTGCCAGCAGTTTTATCAACAGGATGACCAGAGATGGCTACACCTTC. This rearrangement joins TRBV27 to TRBJ1-2, with D possibly being TRBD1 (5 bases). The V and J ends lost 3 bases and 6 bases respectively, with 20 bases between them. CDR1 and CDR2 (germline): MNHEY, SMNVEV (reference sequence). This CDR3 spans 16 amino acids.

This clonotype was seen many times. The V call is TRBV7-8, the J call TRBJ1-1, with a weak D call TRBD1 (5 bases). CDR3 length: 16 amino acids. Germline CDR1 SGHVS, CDR2 FQNEAQ. Trimming took 0 bases from V and 5 from J, leaving 16 bases between them. The CDR3 nucleotides read TGTGCCAGCAGCTTAGCGCTGGGGGGAGGCGGGACTGAAGCTTTCTTT. Amino acids: CASSLALGGGGTEAFF. Filled out from reference TRBV7-8 and TRBJ1-1, the complete variable domain reads GAGVSQSPRYKVAKRGQDVALRCDPISGHVSLFWYQQALGQGPEFLTYFQNEAQLDKSGLPSDRFFAERPEGSVSTLKIQRTQQEDSAVYLCASSLALGGGGTEAFFGQGTRLTVV.

This clonotype was seen a few times. The V call is TRBV29-1, the J call TRBJ2-7; possible D gene TRBD2, 5 bases. Trimming removed 7 bases from V and 2 bases from J, with 15 bases in between. Germline CDR1 SQVTM, CDR2 ANQGSEA. This CDR3 has 13 amino acids. The CDR3 nucleotides are TGCAGCGCGGGGAGAGGGCAGACCTACGAGCAGTACTTC. It specifies CSAGRGQTYEQYF.

The genes are TRBV5-4 and TRBJ1-5, with TRBD1 as a possible D gene (5 bases). Deletions cut 4 bases from V and 1 base from J, with 12 bases between. The germline V gene has CDR1 SGHNT and CDR2 YYREEE (reference sequence). The CDR3 runs 15 residues. CDR3 DNA: TGTGCCAGCAGCAGTTGGGGGAACAGCAATCAGCCCCAGCATTTT. Amino acids: CASSSWGNSNQPQHF. Variable domain in full (rest from reference TRBV5-4 and TRBJ1-5): ETGVTQSPTHLIKTRGQQVTLRCSSQSGHNTVSWYQQALGQGPQFIFQYYREEENGRGNFPPRFSGLQFPNYSSELNVNALELDDSALYLCASSSWGNSNQPQHFGDGTRLSIL.

V usage is TRBV7-2 and J usage is TRBJ1-2; 7 bases align to TRBD1. After removal of 5 bases from V and 4 bases from J, the junction contained 4 bases not matched to a gene. This CDR3 is 13 amino acids long. Germline lookup yields CDR1 SGHTA and CDR2 FQGNSA. CDR3 residues: CASSRDRAYGYTF. The CDR3 nucleotides read TGTGCCAGCAGCCGAGACAGGGCCTATGGCTACACCTTC. Full variable domain (remainder filled in from reference TRBV7-2 and TRBJ1-2): GAGVSQSPSNKVTEKGKDVELRCDPISGHTALYWYRQSLGQGLEFLIYFQGNSAPDKSGLPSDRFSAERTGGSVSTLTIQRTQQEDSAVYLCASSRDRAYGYTFGSGTRLTVV.

The genes are TRBV27 and TRBJ1-5; D may be TRBD1 (6 bases). The germline gives CDR1 MNHEY, CDR2 SMNVEV (reference sequence). V was clipped by 2 bases and J by 7 bases, with 12 bases between them. The CDR3 spans 14 residues. The CDR3 loop is CASSLVTGSQPQHF. Here the CDR3 DNA reads TGTGCCAGCAGTTTAGTTACAGGGTCGCAGCCCCAGCATTTT.

Details on this clonotype: A much larger clone sits a single nucleotide away, making a read error possible. This sequence joins TRBV11-1 and TRBJ1-2; 8 nucleotides line up with TRBD1. Losses at the gene ends were 1 base for V and 6 bases for J; bases not matched to a gene: 16. The germline gives CDR1 SGHAT, CDR2 FQDESV (reference sequence). The CDR3 runs to 18 residues. CDR3 residues: CASSLGRKGTGDNHGYTF. The CDR3 nucleotides are TGTGCCAGCAGCTTAGGTCGTAAGGGGACAGGAGACAACCATGGCTACACCTTC. The full variable domain, with the rest looked up from reference TRBV11-1 and TRBJ1-2, is EAEVAQSPRYKITEKSQAVAFWCDPISGHATLYWYRQILGQGPELLVQFQDESVVDDSQLPKDRFSAERLKGVDSTLKIQPAELGDSAMYLCASSLGRKGTGDNHGYTFGSGTRLTVV.

This clonotype has ten or more counts. This chain joins TRBV25-1 and TRBJ1-1; D is unresolved. The V end was cut by 8 bases, the J end by 5 bases, with 18 bases between. CDR1 MGHDK and CDR2 SYGVNS come from the germline V gene. The CDR3 has 14 residues. The CDR3 region has the DNA TGTGCCAGCCTACCCTATGGGGAGTGGACTGAAGCTTTCTTT. As protein: CASLPYGEWTEAFF. The full variable domain, its missing parts supplied by reference TRBV25-1 and TRBJ1-1, is EADIYQTPRYLVIGTGKKITLECSQTMGHDKMYWYQQDPGMELHLIHYSYGVNSTEKGDLSSESTVSRIRTEHFPLTLESARPSHTSQYLCASLPYGEWTEAFFGQGTRLTVV.

The rearrangement joins TRBV20-1 to TRBJ2-7; 9 nucleotides line up with TRBD1. CDR3 length: 13 residues. The J segment lost 2 bases and the V segment lost 6 bases, leaving 5 bases of the junction unmatched. CDR1 is DFQATT and CDR2 is SNEGSKA in the germline V gene (reference sequence). CDR3 sequence: CSAETGGTYEQYF. The CDR3 DNA is TGCAGTGCAGAGACAGGGGGTACCTACGAGCAGTACTTC.

This clonotype has a count of ten or more. The junction departs from germline at one end; a sequencing error may be responsible. The CDR3 sequence: CASRPGTDNNEAFF. CDR3 nucleotides: TGTGCCAGCCGGCCCGGGACAGACAACAATGAAGCTTTCTTT. This sequence joins TRBV6-1 and TRBJ1-1; 7 bases line up with TRBD1. The germline V gene has CDR1 MNHNS and CDR2 SASEGT. CDR3 length equals 14 residues.

This clonotype was seen many times. The V and J genes are TRBV15 and TRBJ2-4; 8 bases are a match to TRBD1. The CDR3 spans 15 residues. The trim removed 4 bases at V and 7 bases at J, leaving 9 bases unmatched. Germline CDR1 LNHNV, CDR2 YYDKDF (reference sequence). The DNA for the CDR3 is TGTGCCACCAGCACACTAGGGACAGGTGGGAACATTCAGTACTTC. Amino acids: CATSTLGTGGNIQYF.

The chain links TRBV2 to TRBJ2-3; unclear D gene. CDR1 is SNHLY, CDR2 FYNNEI, per germline. This CDR3 is built from 13 residues. Trimming cost V 5 bases and J 5 bases, with 11 bases left between them. Here the CDR3 reads CASSPNRRDTQYF. CDR3 nucleotides: TGTGCCAGCAGTCCTAATCGCCGAGATACGCAGTATTTT.

The chain couples TRBV11-1 to TRBJ2-1; D tentatively reads TRBD1 or TRBD2 (5 bases each). From germline, CDR1 is SGHAT and CDR2 FQDESV (reference sequence). The germline V and J ends were trimmed by 5 bases and 0 bases, with 11 bases remaining between them. The CDR3 runs 15 residues. CDR3: CASSPGRSSYNEQFF. CDR3 sequence (DNA): TGTGCCAGCAGCCCGGGACGGAGCTCCTACAATGAGCAGTTCTTC.

This clonotype was picked up many times. The rearrangement joins TRBV12-3 or TRBV12-4 to TRBJ2-3, with 8 bases lining up with TRBD2. With V trimmed by 5 bases and J by 0 bases, 4 bases remained unmatched. The CDR3 totals 15 residues. The CDR3 DNA reads as TGTGCCAGCAGTCCGGGGACTAGTAGCACAGATACGCAGTATTTT. It codes for CASSPGTSSTDTQYF.

The genes are TRBV15 and TRBJ2-1, with 10 bases that match TRBD1. CDR1 and CDR2 (germline): LNHNV, YYDKDF (reference sequence). The CDR3 is 16 amino acids. V shed 1 base, J shed 5 bases, and the junction held 5 bases outside the gene matches. CDR3 bases: TGTGCCACCAGCAGAGTCCGGGACAGGGGAAACAATGAGCAGTTCTTC. It encodes CATSRVRDRGNNEQFF.

With respect to this clonotype: A much more abundant neighbour one base away suggests this may be a read error. The V call is TRBV19, the J call TRBJ1-1; possibly TRBD1 for D (6 bases). This CDR3 comprises 16 residues. Trimming took off 6 bases at V and 2 bases at J, with 19 bases between the two ends. Germline V gene sequence: CDR1 LNHDA, CDR2 SQIVND (reference sequence). This chain's CDR3 is CASSWYLGGYNTEAFF. The CDR3 nucleotides are TGTGCCAGTAGCTGGTATCTAGGGGGTTACAACACTGAAGCTTTCTTT.

The genes are TRBV19 and TRBJ1-2, with a tentative D call TRBD1 (6 bases). This CDR3 contains 13 residues. V lost 5 bases to trimming and J lost 8 bases, with 15 bases between them. In germline, CDR1 is LNHDA, CDR2 SQIVND (reference sequence). CDR3 in DNA: TGTGCCAGTAGTTTTTCCTCAGGGGTAGGCTACACCTTC. Its protein product is CASSFSSGVGYTF.

This chain uses TRBV5-1 with TRBJ1-4, with D hard to call. The CDR3 is 16 residues long. Trimming removed 4 bases at V and 6 bases at J, with 19 bases between. CDR1 is SGHRS and CDR2 is YFSETQ in the germline V gene. The CDR3 region has the DNA TGCGCCAGCAGCCTAACCCCGACGAGAAACGATGAAAAACTGTTTTTT. Residues: CASSLTPTRNDEKLFF.

This clonotype was detected a few times. The chain carries TRBV5-4 and TRBJ2-1; D might be TRBD2 (5 bases). This CDR3 region has 18 residues. Germline loops: CDR1 SGHNT, CDR2 YYREEE (reference sequence). Deletions cut 0 bases from V and 5 bases from J, with 21 bases between. The CDR3 region is CASSLGRVHSTLDNEQFF. The DNA of the CDR3 is TGTGCCAGCAGCTTGGGGCGGGTTCACTCCACTTTAGACAATGAGCAGTTCTTC. The full variable domain, rest sourced from reference TRBV5-4 and TRBJ2-1, is ETGVTQSPTHLIKTRGQQVTLRCSSQSGHNTVSWYQQALGQGPQFIFQYYREEENGRGNFPPRFSGLQFPNYSSELNVNALELDDSALYLCASSLGRVHSTLDNEQFFGPGTRLTVL.